This TCR beta chain was identified in a study of T cells after somatic rescue of genetic block. The data were produced by immunoSEQ multiplex PCR, yet TCRdb's version contains in-frame clones alone and is incomplete. This table has roughly 51,000 clones, roughly 96% appearing once. CDR3 length equals 14 residues. The V and J ends lost 0 bases and 5 bases, in that order; junction bases with no gene match: 3. The V gene's germline CDR1 is SGHRS and CDR2 YFSETQ. The receptor was derived from a child younger than two. The chain couples TRBV5-1 to TRBJ2-3, with 7 bases matching TRBD1. Material: peripheral blood mononuclear cells (PBMCs). CDR3 coding DNA: TGCGCCAGCAGCTTGGCACAGGGGATAGATACGCAGTATTTT. This translates into CASSLAQGIDTQYF.